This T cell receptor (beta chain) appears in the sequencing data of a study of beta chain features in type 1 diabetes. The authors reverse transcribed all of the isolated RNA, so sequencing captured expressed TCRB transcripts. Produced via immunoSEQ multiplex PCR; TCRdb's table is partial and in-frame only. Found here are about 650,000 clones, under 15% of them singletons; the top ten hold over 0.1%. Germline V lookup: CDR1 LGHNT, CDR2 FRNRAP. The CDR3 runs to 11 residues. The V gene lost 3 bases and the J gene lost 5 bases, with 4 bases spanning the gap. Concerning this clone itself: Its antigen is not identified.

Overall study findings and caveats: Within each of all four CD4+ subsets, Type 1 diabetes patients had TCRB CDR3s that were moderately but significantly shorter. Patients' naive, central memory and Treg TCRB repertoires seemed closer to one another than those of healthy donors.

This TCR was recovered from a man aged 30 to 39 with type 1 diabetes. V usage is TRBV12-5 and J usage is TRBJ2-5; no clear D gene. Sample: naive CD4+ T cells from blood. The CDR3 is CASGFLETQYF. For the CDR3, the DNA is TGTGCTAGTGGTTTCCTGGAGACCCAGTACTTC.